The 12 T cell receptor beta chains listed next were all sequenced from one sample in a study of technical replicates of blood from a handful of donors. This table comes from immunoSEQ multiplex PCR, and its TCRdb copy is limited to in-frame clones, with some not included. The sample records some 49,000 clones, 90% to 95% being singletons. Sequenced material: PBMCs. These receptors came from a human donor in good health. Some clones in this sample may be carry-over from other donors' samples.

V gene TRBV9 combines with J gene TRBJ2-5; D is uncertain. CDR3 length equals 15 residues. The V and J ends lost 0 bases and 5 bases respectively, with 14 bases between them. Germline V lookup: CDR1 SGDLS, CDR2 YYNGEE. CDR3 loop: CASSVAPTNTETQYF. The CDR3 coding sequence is TGTGCCAGCAGCGTAGCGCCTACCAATACGGAGACCCAGTACTTC. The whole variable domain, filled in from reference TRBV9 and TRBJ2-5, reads DSGVTQTPKHLITATGQRVTLRCSPRSGDLSVYWYQQSLDQGLQFLIQYYNGEERAKGNILERFSAQQFPDLHSELNLSSLELGDSALYFCASSVAPTNTETQYFGPGTRLLVL.

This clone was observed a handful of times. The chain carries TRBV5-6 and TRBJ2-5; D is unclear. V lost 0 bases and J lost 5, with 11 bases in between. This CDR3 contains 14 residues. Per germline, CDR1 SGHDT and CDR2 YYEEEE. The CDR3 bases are TGTGCCAGCAGCTTGGTTACAGCTACGGAGACCCAGTACTTC. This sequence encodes CASSLVTATETQYF. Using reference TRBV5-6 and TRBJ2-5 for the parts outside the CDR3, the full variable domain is DAGVTQSPTHLIKTRGQQVTLRCSPKSGHDTVSWYQQALGQGPQFIFQYYEEEERQRGNFPDRFSGHQFPNYSSELNVNALLLGDSALYLCASSLVTATETQYFGPGTRLLVL.

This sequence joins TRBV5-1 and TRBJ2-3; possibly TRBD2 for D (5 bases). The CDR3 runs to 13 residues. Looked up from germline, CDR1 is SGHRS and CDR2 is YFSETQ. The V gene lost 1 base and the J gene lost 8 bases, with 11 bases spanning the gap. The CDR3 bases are TGCGCCAGCAGCTTGACCGGGGAAGCTACGCAGTATTTT. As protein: CASSLTGEATQYF.

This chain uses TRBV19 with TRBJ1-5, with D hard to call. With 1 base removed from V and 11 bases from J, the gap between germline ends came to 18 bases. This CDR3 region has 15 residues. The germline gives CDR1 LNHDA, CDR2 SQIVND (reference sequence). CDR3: CASSIGSVPGLAQHF. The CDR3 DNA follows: TGTGCCAGTAGTATAGGTTCGGTCCCTGGTCTAGCCCAGCATTTT.

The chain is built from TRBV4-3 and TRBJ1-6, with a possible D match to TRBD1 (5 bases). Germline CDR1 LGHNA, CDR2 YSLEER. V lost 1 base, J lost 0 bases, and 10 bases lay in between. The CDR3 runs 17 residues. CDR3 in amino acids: CASSQARQSSYNSPLHF. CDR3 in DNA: TGCGCCAGCAGCCAAGCCCGACAGAGCTCCTATAATTCACCCCTCCACTTT.

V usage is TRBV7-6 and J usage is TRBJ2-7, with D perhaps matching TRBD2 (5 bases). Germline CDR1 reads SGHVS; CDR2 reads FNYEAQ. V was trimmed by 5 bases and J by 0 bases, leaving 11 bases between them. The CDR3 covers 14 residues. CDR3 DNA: TGTGCCAGCAGCCCAAGGGAGTACTCCTACGAGCAGTACTTC. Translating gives CASSPREYSYEQYF. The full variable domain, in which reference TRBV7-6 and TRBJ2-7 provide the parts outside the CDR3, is GAGVSQSPRYKVTKRGQDVALRCDPISGHVSLYWYRQALGQGPEFLTYFNYEAQQDKSGLPNDRFSAERPEGSISTLTIQRTEQRDSAMYRCASSPREYSYEQYFGPGTRLTVT.

The chain's CDR3 is CASSLRRGDTQYF. For the CDR3, the DNA is TGTGCCAGCAGCTTGAGGCGAGGGGATACGCAGTATTTT. The J gene is TRBJ2-3, the V gene TRBV7-9; TRBD2 might be the D (5 bases). The length of the CDR3 is 13 residues. Germline loops: CDR1 SEHNR, CDR2 FQNEAQ (reference sequence). Trimming took 3 bases from V and 6 from J, leaving 10 bases between them. The complete variable domain, with remaining parts taken from reference TRBV7-9 and TRBJ2-3, reads DTGVSQNPRHKITKRGQNVTFRCDPISEHNRLYWYRQTLGQGPEFLTYFQNEAQLEKSRLLSDRFSAERPKGSFSTLEIQRTEQGDSAMYLCASSLRRGDTQYFGPGTRLTVL.

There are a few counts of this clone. In nucleotides, the CDR3 is TGTGCCAGCAGTACTCCACCTCAGCCCCAGCATTTT. Protein sequence: CASSTPPQPQHF. The rearrangement links TRBV6-6 to TRBJ1-5; no firm D call. The V end was cut by 5 bases, the J end by 6 bases, with 8 bases between. Germline lookup yields CDR1 MNHNY and CDR2 SVGAGI (reference sequence). This CDR3 contains 12 residues.

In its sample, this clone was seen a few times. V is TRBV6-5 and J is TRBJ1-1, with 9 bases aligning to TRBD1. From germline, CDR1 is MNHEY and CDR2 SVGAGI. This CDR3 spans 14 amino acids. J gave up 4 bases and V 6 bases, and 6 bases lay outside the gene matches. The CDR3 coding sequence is TGTGCCAGCAGGGGGGGACAGGGCGGCACTGAAGCTTTCTTT. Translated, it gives CASRGGQGGTEAFF.

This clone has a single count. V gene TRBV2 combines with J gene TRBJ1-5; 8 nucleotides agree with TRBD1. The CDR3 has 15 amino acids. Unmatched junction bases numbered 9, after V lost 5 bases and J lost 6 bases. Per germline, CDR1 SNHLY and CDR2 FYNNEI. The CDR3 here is CASSSQQGVGQPQHF. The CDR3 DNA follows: TGTGCCAGCAGTTCCCAACAGGGGGTGGGTCAGCCCCAGCATTTT.

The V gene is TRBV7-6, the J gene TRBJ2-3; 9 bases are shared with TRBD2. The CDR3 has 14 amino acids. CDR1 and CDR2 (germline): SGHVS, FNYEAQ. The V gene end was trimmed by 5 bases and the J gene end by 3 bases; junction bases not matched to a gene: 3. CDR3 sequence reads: CASSVGLATDTQYF. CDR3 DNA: TGTGCCAGCAGCGTAGGACTAGCGACAGATACGCAGTATTTT.

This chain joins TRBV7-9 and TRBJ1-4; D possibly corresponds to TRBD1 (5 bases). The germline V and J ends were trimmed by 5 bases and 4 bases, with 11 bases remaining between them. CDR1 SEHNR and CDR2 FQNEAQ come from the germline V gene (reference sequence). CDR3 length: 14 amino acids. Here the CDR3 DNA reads TGTGCCAGCAGCGGGGGGGTCGTTAATGAAAAACTGTTTTTT. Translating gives CASSGGVVNEKLFF. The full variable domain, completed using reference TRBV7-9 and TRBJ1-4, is DTGVSQNPRHKITKRGQNVTFRCDPISEHNRLYWYRQTLGQGPEFLTYFQNEAQLEKSRLLSDRFSAERPKGSFSTLEIQRTEQGDSAMYLCASSGGVVNEKLFFGSGTQLSVL.